This T cell receptor (beta chain) was sequenced in a study of graft-versus-host responses after intestinal transplantation. Overall study context: Grafts that recipients had were multivisceral, liver-intestinal, or isolated intestinal transplants. Tacrolimus plus steroids were given to all recipients for roughly three years, preceded by anti-thymocyte globulin induction.

About this clone: Its antigen remains unknown.

Findings of the study overall: GvH clonotypes were identified within recipient marrow, with a subset emerging first in ileum or blood.

The germline gives CDR1 SGHAT, CDR2 FQDESV (reference sequence). V shed 3 bases and J 3 bases; nucleotides not matched to a gene: 10. The CDR3 has 19 residues. TCRdb keeps only in-frame clones here, not all; method: immunoSEQ multiplex PCR. The data hold 80,000 or so clones, with approximately 90% observed a single time. Sequenced here: PBMCs, sampled 98 days after intestinal transplantation. This TCR came from a human patient who received an intestinal transplant, so some T cells may come from the graft donor. The chain uses TRBV11-1 and TRBJ2-1; 14 bases agree with TRBD2. The CDR3 protein is CASSFAGTSGSLVYNEQFF. The CDR3 DNA follows: TGTGCCAGCAGCTTTGCCGGGACTAGCGGGAGCTTAGTCTACAATGAGCAGTTCTTC.